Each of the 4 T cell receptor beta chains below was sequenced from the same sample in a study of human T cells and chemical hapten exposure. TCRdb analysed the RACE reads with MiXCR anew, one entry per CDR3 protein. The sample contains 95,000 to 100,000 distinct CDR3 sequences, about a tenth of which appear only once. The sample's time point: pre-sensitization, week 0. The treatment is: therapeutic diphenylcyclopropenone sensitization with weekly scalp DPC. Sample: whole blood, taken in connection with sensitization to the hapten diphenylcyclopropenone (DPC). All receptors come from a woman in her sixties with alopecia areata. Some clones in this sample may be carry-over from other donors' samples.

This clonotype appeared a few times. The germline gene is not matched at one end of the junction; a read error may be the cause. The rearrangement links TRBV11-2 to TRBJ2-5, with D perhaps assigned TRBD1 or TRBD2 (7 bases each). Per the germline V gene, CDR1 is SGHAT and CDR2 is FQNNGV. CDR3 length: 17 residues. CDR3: CVSSPALGTGEGETQYF. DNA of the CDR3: TGTGTCAGCAGCCCAGCCCTTGGTACAGGGGAGGGGGAGACCCAGTACTTC. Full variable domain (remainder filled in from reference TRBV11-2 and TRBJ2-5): EAGVAQSPRYKIIEKRQSVAFWCNPISGHATLYWYQQILGQGPKLLIQFQNNGVVDDSQLPKDRFSAERLKGVDSTLKIQPAKLEDSAVYLCVSSPALGTGEGETQYFGPGTRLLVL.

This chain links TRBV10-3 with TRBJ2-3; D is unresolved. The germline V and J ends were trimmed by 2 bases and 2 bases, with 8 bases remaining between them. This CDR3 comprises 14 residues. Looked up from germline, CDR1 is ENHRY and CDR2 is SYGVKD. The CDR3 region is CAISEAVPTDTQYF. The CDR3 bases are TGTGCCATCAGTGAGGCAGTTCCCACAGATACGCAGTATTTT.

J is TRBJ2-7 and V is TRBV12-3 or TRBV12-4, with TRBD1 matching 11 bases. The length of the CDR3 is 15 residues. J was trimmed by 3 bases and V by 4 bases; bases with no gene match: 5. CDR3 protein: CASSSRGQGGYEQYF. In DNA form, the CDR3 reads TGTGCCAGCAGTTCAAGGGGACAGGGGGGCTACGAGCAGTACTTC.

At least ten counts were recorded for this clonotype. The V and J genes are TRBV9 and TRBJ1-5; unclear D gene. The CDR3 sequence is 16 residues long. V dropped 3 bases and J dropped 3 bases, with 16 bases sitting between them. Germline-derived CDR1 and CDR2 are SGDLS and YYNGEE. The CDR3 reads CASSAGPGWFNQPQHF. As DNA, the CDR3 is TGTGCCAGCAGCGCGGGCCCCGGGTGGTTCAATCAGCCCCAGCATTTT.